A selection of T cell receptor beta chains follows, all from one sample in a study of blood T cell repertoires in COVID-19. The protocol was immunoSEQ multiplex PCR, while the TCRdb copy is restricted to in-frame clones and leaves out a portion. The sample includes some 150,000 clones, about 89% of them seen just once. Sequences were obtained from peripheral blood. These receptors were collected from a man in his forties or fifties who had recovered from COVID-19. The CDR3 runs from the conserved cysteine through the conserved F or W. A D gene is named only where the DNA matches it firmly. Some rows have no size entry. The others give once, few or many, or a class for an expanded clone.

clone_size j_call d_call v_call cdr3_nt cdr3_aa
- TRBJ2-7 TRBD1 TRBV2 TGTGCCAGCAAGACCAGGGACAGGCCTACCTACGAGCAGTACTTC CASKTRDRPTYEQYF
once TRBJ1-6 TRBD1 TRBV18 TGTGCCAGCTCACTGGGACAGACAAATTCACCCCTCCACTTT CASSLGQTNSPLHF
- TRBJ2-3 TRBD1 TRBV5-6 TGTGCCAGCACCGCCGGACAGGGCACAGATACGCAGTATTTT CASTAGQGTDTQYF
- TRBJ2-1 TRBD2 TRBV7-6 TGTGCCAGCAGCATAGCTATTCCCGGGACTAGCGGGGGGCTGAGGGAGCAGTTCTTC CASSIAIPGTSGGLREQFF
once TRBJ1-2 TRBD1 TRBV7-2 TGTGCCAGCAGCTCTTCAGGGGGCCGTTATGGCTACACCTTC CASSSSGGRYGYTF
- TRBJ2-7 - TRBV5-4 TGTGCCAGCAGCTTGGAGTCGGGGGTCGACGAGCAGTACTTC CASSLESGVDEQYF
- TRBJ1-1 - TRBV6-2/TRBV6-3 TGTGCCAGCAGTACGACTGGGAGCCGGCGTGAAACTGAAGCTTTCTTT CASSTTGSRRETEAFF
- TRBJ2-7 TRBD1 TRBV27 TGTGCCAGCAGTCGAAGACAGGGAAAAGGCTACGAGCAGTACTTC CASSRRQGKGYEQYF
- TRBJ1-1 - TRBV6-5 TGTGCCAGCAGGAAAAAGGGACTGATGAACACTGAAGCTTTCTTT CASRKKGLMNTEAFF
- TRBJ2-2 - TRBV6-6 TGTGCCAGCAGTTACGAAACGGGTCACGGGGAGCTGTTTTTT CASSYETGHGELFF
- TRBJ1-1 TRBD1 TRBV9 TGTGCCAGCAGCGGTTCGGGACAGGGGGCCGCGGAAGCTTTCTTT CASSGSGQGAAEAFF
- TRBJ2-2 TRBD1 TRBV3-1/TRBV3-2 TGTGCCAGCAGCCTACTGGGGACAGCGAACACCGGGGAGCTGTTTTTT CASSLLGTANTGELFF
- TRBJ2-2 TRBD2 TRBV7-3 TGTGCCAGCAGCTTAACTGGTACTAGCGGGGGTCGAAGGGGTAACGGCGGGGAGCTGTTTTTT CASSLTGTSGGRRGNGGELFF
- TRBJ1-5 TRBD1 TRBV25-1 TGTGCCAGCAGCCCTGGACAGGGAACGGGGCAGCCCCAGCATTTT CASSPGQGTGQPQHF
- TRBJ2-7 TRBD1 TRBV27 TGTGCCAGCAGTTCCGGACAGGGGGATTGGTACGAGCAGTACTTC CASSSGQGDWYEQYF
- TRBJ2-5 - TRBV7-2 TGTGCCAGCAGAGGCGGCCAAGAGACCCAGTACTTC CASRGGQETQYF
- TRBJ1-6 - TRBV6-6 TGTGCCAGCAGTTACTCGGCGGATAATTCACCCCTCCACTTT CASSYSADNSPLHF
- TRBJ2-1 TRBD1 TRBV6-5 TGTGCCAGCAGTTCTTCTTGGACAGGGGGCTACAATGAGCAGTTCTTC CASSSSWTGGYNEQFF
- TRBJ2-1 - TRBV5-8 TGTGCCAGCCCCCCCCCGGTTGATGAGCAGTTCTTC CASPPPVDEQFF
- TRBJ1-6 - TRBV13 TGTGCCAGCAGACAAGTTGAGGGTTCGACCTATAATTCACCCCTCCACTTT CASRQVEGSTYNSPLHF
- TRBJ1-2 TRBD1 TRBV5-8 TGTGCCAGCAGCTTGGAAGGACAGGGGGTTTACGGCTACACCTTC CASSLEGQGVYGYTF
- TRBJ2-5 - TRBV5-1 TGCGCCAGCAGCTCCCACACACTCTCCGGGGAGACCCAGTACTTC CASSSHTLSGETQYF
once TRBJ2-1 - TRBV5-1 TGCGCCAGCAGCTTGTTACTAGCAGACAACAATGAGCAGTTCTTC CASSLLLADNNEQFF
- TRBJ2-2 - TRBV2 TGTGCCAGCACCCACAGGGTCGCCGGGGAGCTGTTTTTT CASTHRVAGELFF
- TRBJ1-5 TRBD1 TRBV2 TGTGCCAGCAGTGAAGCGCTTCGGAGGACAGGGGTTCAGCCCCAGCATTTT CASSEALRRTGVQPQHF
many TRBJ1-5 - TRBV24-1 TGTGCCACCAGTGATACCAGACCCAGAACAGGGAGCTTTGGCAATCAGCCCCAGCATTTT CATSDTRPRTGSFGNQPQHF
- TRBJ1-6 - TRBV19 TGTGCCAGTAGTATCGTGACAGCTAGCTCCTATAATTCACCCCTCCACTTT CASSIVTASSYNSPLHF
- TRBJ1-2 TRBD1 TRBV27 TGTGCCAGCAGTTTAAAATTCGACAGGGGGCTAGGGGGCTACACCTTC CASSLKFDRGLGGYTF
- TRBJ1-2 - TRBV6-2/TRBV6-3 TGTGCCAGCAGTCCCCGGGGAGCCCCGCCTAACTATGGCTACACCTTC CASSPRGAPPNYGYTF
- TRBJ2-1 - TRBV11-2 TGTGCCAGCAGCTTAGGGGCCCCCGGAGGGCAGTTCTTC CASSLGAPGGQFF
- TRBJ2-1 TRBD2 TRBV15 TGTGCCACCAGCAGAGGGAGCGGGGGGGGGAGCTCCTACAATGAGCAGTTCTTC CATSRGSGGGSSYNEQFF
- TRBJ2-6 - TRBV5-1 TGCGCCAGCAGCCTAACAGTACAGGGAAGCAACGGGCTCTCTGGGGCCAACGTCCTGACTTTC CASSLTVQGSNGLSGANVLTF
- TRBJ1-5 - TRBV27 TGTGCCAGCAGTTTAAGTAGATTTAGCAATCAGCCCCAGCATTTT CASSLSRFSNQPQHF
- TRBJ2-7 TRBD2 TRBV11-3 TGTGCCAGCGAGCAGACTAGCGGTAGGAGCTCCTACGAGCAGTACTTC CASEQTSGRSSYEQYF
- TRBJ1-6 - TRBV27 TGTGCCAGCAGTGCAGGGTTTGGGTCACCCCTCCACTTT CASSAGFGSPLHF
- TRBJ1-1 - TRBV9 TGTGCCAGCACCAAGAGAGAGAACACTGAAGCTTTCTTT CASTKRENTEAFF
once TRBJ1-6 TRBD1 TRBV19 TGTGCCAGTAGTACCTGGGACAGGGGGAATTCACCCCTCCACTTT CASSTWDRGNSPLHF
- TRBJ2-3 TRBD2 TRBV18 TGTGCCAGCTCACCGGGAGCGGGGGCGGGAGATACGCAGTATTTT CASSPGAGAGDTQYF
- TRBJ1-5 - TRBV7-2 TGTGCCAGGGGAGGGGGGAGTAGCAATCAGCCCCAGCATTTT CARGGGSSNQPQHF
- TRBJ2-7 TRBD1 TRBV19 TGTGCCAGCTCTCGACAGGGGGCCTACGAGCAGTACTTC CASSRQGAYEQYF
- TRBJ1-5 - TRBV7-9 TGTGCCAGCAGCTTAGAGGGACTGCCGAATCAGCCCCAGCATTTT CASSLEGLPNQPQHF
- TRBJ2-4 - TRBV23-1 TGCGCCAGCAGTCAGGGGCGGATTTTC CASSQGRIF
few TRBJ1-2 TRBD1 TRBV6-5 TGTGCCAGTAGATCTCCGGGACAGACTAACTATGGCTACACCTTC CASRSPGQTNYGYTF
- TRBJ2-2 TRBD1 TRBV5-1 TGCGCCAGCAGCGCGACGGGACAGGGGGAAAGGACCGGGGAGCTGTTTTTT CASSATGQGERTGELFF
- TRBJ2-3 TRBD2 TRBV7-2 TGTGCCAGCAGCTCGGGGGGAGCTTATAGCACAGATACGCAGTATTTT CASSSGGAYSTDTQYF
- TRBJ1-2 - TRBV28 TGTGCCAGCAGTTTTCTCCGTTCAGGCAGCATGTATGCGGGCTACACCTTC CASSFLRSGSMYAGYTF
- TRBJ1-3 TRBD1 TRBV6-4 TGTGCCAGCAGTGACTATAGGACAGGAGGAAACACCATATATTTT CASSDYRTGGNTIYF
- TRBJ1-1 - TRBV12-3/TRBV12-4 TGTGCCAGCAGTTACGGGGAGAACACTGAAGCTTTCTTT CASSYGENTEAFF
- TRBJ2-5 - TRBV7-2 TGTGCCAGCAGCTTAGGGGCACCTTACCAAGAGACCCAGTACTTC CASSLGAPYQETQYF
- TRBJ2-1 TRBD2 TRBV18 TGTGCCAGCTCACGACTGAGCGGGGCCTTCTACAATGAGCAGTTCTTC CASSRLSGAFYNEQFF
- TRBJ1-1 - TRBV6-5 TGTGCCAGCAGAAAAGGGGAGGGGAACACTGAAGCTTTCTTT CASRKGEGNTEAFF